Below are 13 T cell receptor beta chains sequenced from a single sample in a study of identical twins. Each CDR3 protein is one row after TCRdb ran MiXCR on the 5' RACE reads. The sample consists of some 1,600,000 distinct CDR3 sequences, about 31% of them appearing once. Source material: cord blood. The receptors shown here come from a newborn girl in good health.

The sample holds many counts of this clonotype. V usage is TRBV7-6 and J usage is TRBJ2-7; 7 positions match TRBD1. Germline V lookup: CDR1 SGHVS, CDR2 FNYEAQ. V was pared by 2 bases and J by 4 bases, with 8 bases of the junction left unmatched. The CDR3 is 15 amino acids. The CDR3 loop reads CASSLRTGKEYEQYF. The CDR3 bases are TGTGCCAGCAGCTTAAGGACAGGAAAAGAATACGAGCAGTACTTC. The entire variable domain, with the rest obtained from reference TRBV7-6 and TRBJ2-7, is as follows: GAGVSQSPRYKVTKRGQDVALRCDPISGHVSLYWYRQALGQGPEFLTYFNYEAQQDKSGLPNDRFSAERPEGSISTLTIQRTEQRDSAMYRCASSLRTGKEYEQYFGPGTRLTVT.

The rearrangement links TRBV7-9 to TRBJ1-2; D is uncertain. The CDR3 has 14 amino acids. Germline lookup yields CDR1 SEHNR and CDR2 FQNEAQ (reference sequence). The ends were cut back, 0 bases at V and 6 bases at J, with 11 bases in the middle. The CDR3: CASSLAGFGDGYTF. The CDR3, as DNA: TGTGCCAGCAGCTTAGCTGGCTTTGGGGATGGCTACACCTTC.

The chain carries TRBV5-1 and TRBJ1-1; perhaps TRBD1 as D (5 bases). The CDR3 is 14 amino acids. Germline V lookup: CDR1 SGHRS, CDR2 YFSETQ. The V gene lost 2 bases and the J gene lost 4 bases, with 12 bases spanning the gap. The CDR3 DNA sequence: TGCGCCAGCAGCTTAAACCCCGGGGGCACTGAAGCTTTCTTT. It yields the protein CASSLNPGGTEAFF.

V and J are TRBV5-6 and TRBJ2-5, with 13 bases aligning to TRBD2. The germline V gene encodes CDR1 SGHDT and CDR2 YYEEEE. CDR3 size: 17 residues. Trimming took 2 bases from V and 2 from J; bases not matched to a gene: 6. The CDR3 region is CASSFRTSGGRQETQYF. The CDR3 coding sequence is TGTGCCAGCAGCTTTAGGACTAGCGGGGGCAGACAAGAGACCCAGTACTTC.

The chain carries TRBV6-1 and TRBJ2-7, with 12 bases identical to TRBD2. V shed 5 bases, J shed 7 bases, and the junction held 21 bases outside the gene matches. This CDR3 has 19 residues. Germline values: CDR1 MNHNS, CDR2 SASEGT. CDR3 sequence (DNA): TGTGCCAGCAGTCAGAATCTGACTAGCGGGGGTCCCGACCCCAATGAGCAGTACTTC. This encodes CASSQNLTSGGPDPNEQYF.

V gene TRBV6-5 combines with J gene TRBJ2-2; D is uncertain. CDR1 is MNHEY, CDR2 SVGAGI, per germline. V dropped 0 bases and J dropped 1 base, with 18 bases sitting between them. This CDR3 contains 19 residues. As DNA, the CDR3 is TGTGCCAGCAGTTACTCTTTAGATGGATACCCCTGGAACACCGGGGAGCTGTTTTTT. It translates to CASSYSLDGYPWNTGELFF.

The V call is TRBV24-1, the J call TRBJ2-5, with 7 positions matching TRBD2. CDR1 KGHDR and CDR2 SFDVKD come from the germline V gene. V shed 5 bases and J 11 bases; nucleotides not matched to a gene: 13. The CDR3 contains 14 residues. The CDR3 nucleotides read TGTGCCACCAGTGTGGGGACTACTGGCAATGAGCAGTACTTC. Translation gives CATSVGTTGNEQYF.

The chain links TRBV20-1 to TRBJ2-7, with TRBD1 matching over 9 bases. Germline CDR1 and CDR2: DFQATT and SNEGSKA (reference sequence). The CDR3 is made up of 13 amino acids. V dropped 6 bases and J dropped 4; count of bases not matched to a gene: 7. The CDR3 DNA reads as TGCAGTGCCATCATCGGGACAGGGTACGAGCAGTACTTC. It translates to CSAIIGTGYEQYF.

In its sample, this clonotype was seen a few times. The chain uses TRBV12-3 or TRBV12-4 and TRBJ1-5, with a weak D call TRBD1 (5 bases). V gave up 4 bases and J gave up 7 bases, with 20 bases separating them. The CDR3 consists of 16 residues. CDR3 residues: CASSSVWDVGRQPQHF. DNA of the CDR3: TGTGCCAGCAGTTCCGTATGGGACGTAGGACGACAGCCCCAGCATTTT.

Points on this clonotype: The junction departs from germline at one end; a sequencing error may be responsible. The chain links TRBV28 to TRBJ2-1, with no clear D. This CDR3 is 16 amino acids long. Germline lookup yields CDR1 MDHEN and CDR2 SYDVKM. The CDR3 protein is CAGSPRGGGSYNEQFF. The CDR3 region has the DNA TGTGCCGGCAGTCCCCGCGGCGGTGGGTCCTACAATGAGCAGTTCTTC. Looking up the rest from reference TRBV28 and TRBJ2-1 gives the full variable domain: DVKVTQSSRYLVKRTGEKVFLECVQDMDHENMFWYRQDPGLGLRLIYFSYDVKMKEKGDIPEGYSVSREKKERFSLILESASTNQTSMYLCAGSPRGGGSYNEQFFGPGTRLTVL.

This clonotype was seen more than once but under ten times. The chain links TRBV12-3 or TRBV12-4 to TRBJ2-1; D unresolved. CDR3 length: 13 amino acids. Trimming cost V 6 bases and J 4 bases, with 10 bases left between them. The DNA of the CDR3 is TGTGCCAGCAGGTTTTCACGTTACAATGAGCAGTTCTTC. Amino acid sequence: CASRFSRYNEQFF.

The chain carries TRBV5-1 and TRBJ2-5, with D possibly TRBD2 on 6 matching bases. The CDR3 has 13 amino acids. The V and J ends lost 7 bases and 1 base respectively, with 11 bases between them. Germline V lookup: CDR1 SGHRS, CDR2 YFSETQ. In nucleotides, the CDR3 is TGCGCCAGCCGTCTAGCGTCCCAAGAGACCCAGTACTTC. Translation gives CASRLASQETQYF.

The chain couples TRBV29-1 to TRBJ1-1, with a possible D match to TRBD1 (5 bases). V gave up 0 bases and J gave up 4 bases, with 9 bases separating them. The CDR3 sequence is 13 residues long. Germline-derived CDR1 and CDR2 are SQVTM and ANQGSEA. CDR3 sequence reads: CSVEEVGGTEAFF. The CDR3 DNA is TGCAGCGTTGAAGAGGTGGGGGGCACTGAAGCTTTCTTT.